These 9 T cell receptor beta chains were all obtained from the same sample, sequenced in a study of control samples from healthy donors and cancer patients (dated by TCRdb to the early 2020s). Receptor libraries were prepared by the immunoSEQ multiplex PCR assay. The table was pulled from immuneACCESS by TCRdb, which kept in-frame rearrangements only. Such tables lose some clones; where checked, under half of the loss comes from unresolved V genes, and the rest has no known cause. The sample table shows tens of thousands of clones, and 93% are seen once. Around 1.3% of the sample belongs to the ten largest clones. Sequenced sample: PBMCs. The source is a middle-aged woman with lung cancer.

CDR3 nucleotide sequence: TGCAGCGCCTCACGAGGCATTAGCACAGATACGCAGTATTTT. Translating it yields CSASRGISTDTQYF. The V call is TRBV29-1, the J call TRBJ2-3; D gene unclear. The CDR3 has 14 residues. The germline gives CDR1 SQVTM, CDR2 ANQGSEA. The ends were cut back, 7 bases at V and 0 bases at J, with 14 bases in the middle.

The V gene is TRBV6-5, the J gene TRBJ2-5; tentatively, D is TRBD2 (5 bases). V lost 4 bases and J lost 2, with 14 bases in between. Germline assignment: CDR1 MNHEY and CDR2 SVGAGI. The CDR3 spans 15 residues. The CDR3 here is CASSSSPGEQETQYF. The CDR3 coding sequence is TGTGCCAGCAGTTCCTCCCCCGGGGAACAAGAGACCCAGTACTTC.

The genes are TRBV13 and TRBJ2-3; no clear D gene. Deletions cut 0 bases from V and 0 bases from J, with 4 bases between. Germline CDR1 reads PRHDT; CDR2 reads FYEKMQ (reference sequence). This CDR3 comprises 14 residues. This CDR3 reads CASSLGPSTDTQYF. CDR3 nucleotide sequence: TGTGCCAGCAGCTTAGGACCTAGCACAGATACGCAGTATTTT.

The genes are TRBV7-8 and TRBJ2-1; 10 bases align to TRBD2. This CDR3 is 15 amino acids long. Germline V CDR1 and CDR2: SGHVS, FQNEAQ. V shed 5 bases, J shed 10 bases, and the junction held 11 bases outside the gene matches. CDR3 coding DNA: TGTGCCAGCAGCCCCCGGGGAGCGGGGGGGTCAGAGCAGTTCTTC. Protein: CASSPRGAGGSEQFF.

V gene TRBV28 combines with J gene TRBJ1-5; no definite D call. Trimming took off 3 bases at V and 2 bases at J, with 11 bases between the two ends. Germline lookup yields CDR1 MDHEN and CDR2 SYDVKM. This CDR3 region has 15 residues. This CDR3 reads CASSFLSWGNQPQHF. The CDR3 DNA follows: TGTGCCAGCAGTTTTCTATCGTGGGGCAATCAGCCCCAGCATTTT.

V is TRBV7-2 and J is TRBJ2-6; D call uncertain. V was trimmed by 5 bases and J by 2 bases, leaving 13 bases between them. Per the germline V gene, CDR1 is SGHTA and CDR2 is FQGNSA. The CDR3 runs to 16 residues. In DNA, the CDR3 is TGTGCCAGCAGCCCCCGGGTGACCACTGGGGCCAACGTCCTGACTTTC. This encodes CASSPRVTTGANVLTF.

This rearrangement joins TRBV27 to TRBJ1-2; 9 bases fit TRBD1. CDR1 is MNHEY and CDR2 is SMNVEV in the germline V gene (reference sequence). This CDR3 comprises 14 residues. The trim removed 5 bases at V and 0 bases at J, leaving 1 base unmatched. Here the CDR3 reads CASSGQGTNYGYTF. CDR3 nucleotides: TGTGCCAGCAGTGGACAGGGGACTAACTATGGCTACACCTTC.

The chain uses TRBV10-3 and TRBJ1-4; the match to TRBD1 covers 7 bases. CDR1 ENHRY and CDR2 SYGVKD come from the germline V gene. After removal of 6 bases from V and 6 bases from J, the junction contained 7 bases not matched to a gene. The CDR3 is 14 residues long. DNA for the CDR3: TGTGCCATCAGCCCCGCAGGGGGGGATGAAAAACTGTTTTTT. This gives the protein CAISPAGGDEKLFF.

The genes are TRBV15 and TRBJ1-1; D ambiguous. The CDR3 runs 14 residues. V lost 0 bases and J lost 1, with 6 bases in between. The germline V gene encodes CDR1 LNHNV and CDR2 YYDKDF (reference sequence). CDR3 loop: CATSRDLENTEAFF. CDR3 DNA sequence: TGTGCCACCAGCAGAGATCTGGAGAACACTGAAGCTTTCTTT.